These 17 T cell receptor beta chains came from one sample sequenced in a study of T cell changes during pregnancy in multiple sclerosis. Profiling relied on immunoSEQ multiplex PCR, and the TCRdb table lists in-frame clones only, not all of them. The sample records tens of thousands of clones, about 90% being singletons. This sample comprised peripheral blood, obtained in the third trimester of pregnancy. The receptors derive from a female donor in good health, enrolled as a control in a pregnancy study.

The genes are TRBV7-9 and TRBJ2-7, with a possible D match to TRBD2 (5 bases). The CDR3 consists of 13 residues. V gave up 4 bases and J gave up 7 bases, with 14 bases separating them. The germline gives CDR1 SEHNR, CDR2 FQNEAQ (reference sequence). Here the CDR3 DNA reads TGTGCCAGCAGCTCTGGCCCAACGGGGGAGCAGTACTTC. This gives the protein CASSSGPTGEQYF. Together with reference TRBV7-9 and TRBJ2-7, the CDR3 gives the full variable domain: DTGVSQNPRHKITKRGQNVTFRCDPISEHNRLYWYRQTLGQGPEFLTYFQNEAQLEKSRLLSDRFSAERPKGSFSTLEIQRTEQGDSAMYLCASSSGPTGEQYFGPGTRLTVT.

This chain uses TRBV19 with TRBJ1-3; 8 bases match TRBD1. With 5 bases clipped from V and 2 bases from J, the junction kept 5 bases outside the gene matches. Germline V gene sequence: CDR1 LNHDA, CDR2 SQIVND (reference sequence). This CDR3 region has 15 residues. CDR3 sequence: CASSDRGWTGNTIYF. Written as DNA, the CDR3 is TGTGCCAGTAGTGACAGGGGATGGACTGGAAACACCATATATTTT.

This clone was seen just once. CDR3 amino acids: CASSIRTGVNQPQHF. The CDR3 bases are TGTGCCAGTAGTATTAGGACAGGGGTCAATCAGCCCCAGCATTTT. The chain joins TRBV19 to TRBJ1-5, with 9 nucleotides matching TRBD1. Germline lookup yields CDR1 LNHDA and CDR2 SQIVND (reference sequence). The CDR3 is 15 amino acids. J lost 3 bases, V lost 3 bases, and 3 bases had no gene match. Full variable domain (missing parts from reference TRBV19 and TRBJ1-5): DGGITQSPKYLFRKEGQNVTLSCEQNLNHDAMYWYRQDPGQGLRLIYYSQIVNDFQKGDIAEGYSVSREKKESFPLTVTSAQKNPTAFYLCASSIRTGVNQPQHFGDGTRLSIL.

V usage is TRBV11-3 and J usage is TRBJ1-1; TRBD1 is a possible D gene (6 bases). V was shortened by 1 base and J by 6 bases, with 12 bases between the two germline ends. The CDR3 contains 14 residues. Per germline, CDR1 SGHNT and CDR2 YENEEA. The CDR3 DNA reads TGTGCCAGCAGCTTAGGATCAGGGGCCTCTGAAGCTTTCTTT. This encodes CASSLGSGASEAFF.

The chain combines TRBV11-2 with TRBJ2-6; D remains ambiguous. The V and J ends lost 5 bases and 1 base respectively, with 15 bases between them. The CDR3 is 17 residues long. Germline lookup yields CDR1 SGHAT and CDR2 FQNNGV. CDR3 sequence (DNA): TGTGCCAGCAGCAACCCCTCGTGGGCTTCTGGGGCCAACGTCCTGACTTTC. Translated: CASSNPSWASGANVLTF.

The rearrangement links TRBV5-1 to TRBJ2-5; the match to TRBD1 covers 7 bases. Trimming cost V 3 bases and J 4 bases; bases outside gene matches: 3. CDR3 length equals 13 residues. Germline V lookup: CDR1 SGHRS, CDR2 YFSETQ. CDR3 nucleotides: TGCGCCAGCAGCTGGGGACAGTCAGAGACCCAGTACTTC. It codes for CASSWGQSETQYF. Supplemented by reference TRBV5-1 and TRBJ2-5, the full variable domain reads KAGVTQTPRYLIKTRGQQVTLSCSPISGHRSVSWYQQTPGQGLQFLFEYFSETQRNKGNFPGRFSGRQFSNSRSEMNVSTLELGDSALYLCASSWGQSETQYFGPGTRLLVL.

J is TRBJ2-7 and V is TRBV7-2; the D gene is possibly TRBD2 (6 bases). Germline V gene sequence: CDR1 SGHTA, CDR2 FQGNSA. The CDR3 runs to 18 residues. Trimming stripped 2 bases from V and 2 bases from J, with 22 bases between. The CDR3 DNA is TGTGCCAGCAGCTTAAGTAGCTCAGGGTCTAGCGTAACCTACGAGCAGTACTTC. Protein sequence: CASSLSSSGSSVTYEQYF.

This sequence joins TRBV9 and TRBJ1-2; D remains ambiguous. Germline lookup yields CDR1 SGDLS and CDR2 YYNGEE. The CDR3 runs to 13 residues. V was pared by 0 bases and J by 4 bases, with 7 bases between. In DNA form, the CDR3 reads TGTGCCAGCAGCGTAGCTTCCGGCTATGGCTACACCTTC. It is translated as CASSVASGYGYTF.

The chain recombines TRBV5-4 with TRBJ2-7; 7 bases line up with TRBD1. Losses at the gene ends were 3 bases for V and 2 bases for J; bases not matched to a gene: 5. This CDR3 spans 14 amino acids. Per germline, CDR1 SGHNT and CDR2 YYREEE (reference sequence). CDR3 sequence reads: CASSSPQGAYEQYF. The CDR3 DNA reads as TGTGCCAGCAGCTCCCCCCAGGGGGCCTACGAGCAGTACTTC.

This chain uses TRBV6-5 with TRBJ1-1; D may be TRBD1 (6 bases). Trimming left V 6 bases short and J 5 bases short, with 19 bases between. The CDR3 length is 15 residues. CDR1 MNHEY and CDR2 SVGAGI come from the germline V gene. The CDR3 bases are TGTGCCAGCAGATACGGGAGGGGGGCAGCGACTGAAGCTTTCTTT. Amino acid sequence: CASRYGRGAATEAFF.

The CDR3 here is CASSDPGTGDGEQYF. CDR3 nucleotide sequence: TGTGCCAGTAGTGACCCCGGGACAGGGGACGGCGAGCAGTACTTC. The chain joins TRBV19 to TRBJ2-7; 10 bases match TRBD1. V lost 5 bases and J lost 6; bases outside the gene matches: 10. CDR1 and CDR2 from the germline V gene are LNHDA and SQIVND (reference sequence). CDR3 size: 15 residues.

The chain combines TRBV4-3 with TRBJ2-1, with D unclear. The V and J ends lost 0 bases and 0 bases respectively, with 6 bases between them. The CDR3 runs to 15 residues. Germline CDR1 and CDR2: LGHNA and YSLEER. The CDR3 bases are TGCGCCAGCAGCCAAGAACACAGCTCCTACAATGAGCAGTTCTTC. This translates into CASSQEHSSYNEQFF.

The chain's CDR3 is CASSLGPGLGYTF. The CDR3, as DNA: TGTGCCAGCAGCTTAGGGCCAGGACTTGGCTACACCTTC. This sequence joins TRBV7-8 and TRBJ1-2; the D is unclear. Trimming left V 1 base short and J 7 bases short, with 10 bases between. Germline CDR1 SGHVS, CDR2 FQNEAQ. The CDR3 consists of 13 residues.

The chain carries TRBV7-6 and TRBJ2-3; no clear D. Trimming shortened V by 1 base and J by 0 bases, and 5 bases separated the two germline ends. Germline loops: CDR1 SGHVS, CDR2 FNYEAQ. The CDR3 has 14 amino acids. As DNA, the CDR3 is TGTGCCAGCAGCTTAGGGGCTAGCACAGATACGCAGTATTTT. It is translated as CASSLGASTDTQYF. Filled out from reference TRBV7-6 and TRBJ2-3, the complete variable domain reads GAGVSQSPRYKVTKRGQDVALRCDPISGHVSLYWYRQALGQGPEFLTYFNYEAQQDKSGLPNDRFSAERPEGSISTLTIQRTEQRDSAMYRCASSLGASTDTQYFGPGTRLTVL.

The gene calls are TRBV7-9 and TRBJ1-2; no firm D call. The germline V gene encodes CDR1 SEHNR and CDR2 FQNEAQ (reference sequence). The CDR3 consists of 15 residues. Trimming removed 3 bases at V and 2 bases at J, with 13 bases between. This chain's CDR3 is CASSFSVGVNYGYTF. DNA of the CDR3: TGTGCCAGCAGCTTTTCTGTGGGCGTGAACTATGGCTACACCTTC.

The CDR3 DNA follows: TGCGCCAGCAGACGGGGGATACACACAGATACGCAGTATTTT. Its protein product is CASRRGIHTDTQYF. This sequence joins TRBV4-3 and TRBJ2-3, with a weak D call TRBD2 (6 bases). In germline, CDR1 is LGHNA, CDR2 YSLEER. Trimming left V 6 bases short and J 2 bases short, with 12 bases between. The CDR3 is 14 amino acids.

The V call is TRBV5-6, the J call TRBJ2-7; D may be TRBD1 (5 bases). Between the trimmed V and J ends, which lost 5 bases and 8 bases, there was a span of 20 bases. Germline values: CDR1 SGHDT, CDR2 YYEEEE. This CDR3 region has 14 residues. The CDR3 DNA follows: TGTGCCAGCAGTCTTGCGTCGGCAGCAGGGCAGCAGTACTTC. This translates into CASSLASAAGQQYF.